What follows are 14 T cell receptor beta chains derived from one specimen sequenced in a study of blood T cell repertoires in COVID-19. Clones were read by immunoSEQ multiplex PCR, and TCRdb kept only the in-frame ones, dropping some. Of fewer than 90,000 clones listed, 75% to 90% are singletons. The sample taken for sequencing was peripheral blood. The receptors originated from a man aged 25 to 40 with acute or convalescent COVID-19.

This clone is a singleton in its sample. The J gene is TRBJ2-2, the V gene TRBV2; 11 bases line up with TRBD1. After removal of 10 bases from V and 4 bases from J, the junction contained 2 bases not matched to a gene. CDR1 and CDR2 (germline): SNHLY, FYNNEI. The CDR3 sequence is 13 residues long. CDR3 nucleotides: TGTGCCACGGGACAGGGGGTCACCGGGGAGCTGTTTTTT. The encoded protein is CATGQGVTGELFF. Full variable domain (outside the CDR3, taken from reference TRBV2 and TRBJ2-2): EPEVTQTPSHQVTQMGQEVILRCVPISNHLYFYWYRQILGQKVEFLVSFYNNEISEKSEIFDDQFSVERPDGSNFTLKIRSTKLEDSAMYFCATGQGVTGELFFGEGSRLTVL.

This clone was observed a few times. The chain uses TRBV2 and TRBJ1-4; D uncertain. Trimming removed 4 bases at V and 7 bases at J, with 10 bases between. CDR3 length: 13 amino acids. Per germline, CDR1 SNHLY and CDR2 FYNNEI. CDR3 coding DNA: TGTGCCAGCAGTGTACACGATACTGAAAAACTGTTTTTT. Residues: CASSVHDTEKLFF.

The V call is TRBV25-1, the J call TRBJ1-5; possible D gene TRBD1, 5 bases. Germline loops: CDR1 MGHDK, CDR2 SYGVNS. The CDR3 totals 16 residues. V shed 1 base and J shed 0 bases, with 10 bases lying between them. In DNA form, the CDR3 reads TGTGCCAGCAGTGAATTGGAGGGGCCTAGCAATCAGCCCCAGCATTTT. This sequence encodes CASSELEGPSNQPQHF.

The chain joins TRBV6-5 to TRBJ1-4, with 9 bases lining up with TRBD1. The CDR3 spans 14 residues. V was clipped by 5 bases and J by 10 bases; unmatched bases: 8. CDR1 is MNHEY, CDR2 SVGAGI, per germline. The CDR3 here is CASSPRDRVRKLFF. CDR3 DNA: TGTGCCAGCAGTCCTCGGGACAGGGTACGAAAACTGTTTTTT.

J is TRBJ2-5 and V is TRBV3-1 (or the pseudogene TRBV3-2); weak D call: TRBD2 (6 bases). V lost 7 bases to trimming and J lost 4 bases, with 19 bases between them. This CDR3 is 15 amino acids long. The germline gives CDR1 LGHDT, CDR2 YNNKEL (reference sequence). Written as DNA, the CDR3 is TGTGCCAGCACCCCGTTTCGGTCTAGCGCAGAGACCCAGTACTTC. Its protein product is CASTPFRSSAETQYF.

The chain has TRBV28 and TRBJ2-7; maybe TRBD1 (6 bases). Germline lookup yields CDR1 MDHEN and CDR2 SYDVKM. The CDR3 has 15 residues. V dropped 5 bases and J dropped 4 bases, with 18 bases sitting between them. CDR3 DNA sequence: TGTGCCAGCAGTCTTACAGGGCTAGCCAGGTACGAGCAGTACTTC. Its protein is CASSLTGLARYEQYF.

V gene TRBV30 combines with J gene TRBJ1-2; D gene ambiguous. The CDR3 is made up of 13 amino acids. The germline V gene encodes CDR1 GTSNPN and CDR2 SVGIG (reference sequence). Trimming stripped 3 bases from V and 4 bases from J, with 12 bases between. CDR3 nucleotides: TGTGCCTGGAGCCCCCAGGATCTCTATGGCTACACCTTC. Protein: CAWSPQDLYGYTF.

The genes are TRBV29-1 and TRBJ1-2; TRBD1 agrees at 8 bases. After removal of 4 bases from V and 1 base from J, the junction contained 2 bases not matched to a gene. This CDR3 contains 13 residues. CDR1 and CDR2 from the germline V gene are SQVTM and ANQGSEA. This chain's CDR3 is CSVVTGGNYGYTF. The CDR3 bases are TGCAGCGTTGTAACAGGGGGTAACTATGGCTACACCTTC.

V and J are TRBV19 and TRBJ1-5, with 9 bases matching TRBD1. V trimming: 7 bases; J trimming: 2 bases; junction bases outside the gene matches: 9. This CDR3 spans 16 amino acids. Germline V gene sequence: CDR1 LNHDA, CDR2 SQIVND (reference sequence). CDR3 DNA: TGTGCCAGTACCCTAACACAGGGGGCCGGCAATCAGCCCCAGCATTTT. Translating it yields CASTLTQGAGNQPQHF.

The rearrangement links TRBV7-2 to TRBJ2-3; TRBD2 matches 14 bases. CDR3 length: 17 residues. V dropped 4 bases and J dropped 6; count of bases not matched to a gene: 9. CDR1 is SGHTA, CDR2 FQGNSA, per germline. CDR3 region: CASSSMPGLAGEDTQYF. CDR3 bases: TGTGCCAGCAGCTCAATGCCGGGACTAGCGGGAGAGGATACGCAGTATTTT.

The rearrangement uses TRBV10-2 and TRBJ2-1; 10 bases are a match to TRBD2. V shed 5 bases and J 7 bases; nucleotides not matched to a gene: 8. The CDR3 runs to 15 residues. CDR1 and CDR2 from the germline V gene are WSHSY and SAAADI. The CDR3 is CASSLLAGVGNEQFF. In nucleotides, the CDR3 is TGCGCCAGCAGTCTTCTAGCGGGAGTAGGTAATGAGCAGTTCTTC.

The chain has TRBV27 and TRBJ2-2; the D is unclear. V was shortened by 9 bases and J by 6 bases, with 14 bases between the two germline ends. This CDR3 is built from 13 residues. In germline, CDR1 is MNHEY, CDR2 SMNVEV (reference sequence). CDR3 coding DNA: TGTGCCAGTCCTAGAGGTCCCGCCGGGGAGCTGTTTTTT. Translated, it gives CASPRGPAGELFF.

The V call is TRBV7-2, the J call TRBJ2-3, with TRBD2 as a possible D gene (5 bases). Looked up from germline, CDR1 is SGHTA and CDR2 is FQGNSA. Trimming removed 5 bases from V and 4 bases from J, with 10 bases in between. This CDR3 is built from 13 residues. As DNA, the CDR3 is TGTGCCAGCAGCAAGCGGCAGTCAGATACGCAGTATTTT. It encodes CASSKRQSDTQYF.

The CDR3 is CASSVDPGGDGGYTF. CDR3 bases: TGTGCCAGCAGCGTAGACCCGGGGGGCGATGGTGGCTACACCTTC. V gene TRBV9 combines with J gene TRBJ1-2; D possibly corresponds to TRBD1 (6 bases). In germline, CDR1 is SGDLS, CDR2 YYNGEE. V lost 0 bases to trimming and J lost 7 bases, with 16 bases between them. This CDR3 comprises 15 residues.